Each of the 10 T cell receptor beta chains below was sequenced from the same sample in a study of CD8 T cell repertoires and HIV-1 epitope variants. Some clones are missing from TCRdb's copy, which holds only in-frame ones; the method was immunoSEQ multiplex PCR. The sample shows 95,000 or so clones, over 70% of them seen only once. Source material: uncultured baseline CD8+ T cells from peripheral blood mononuclear cells (PBMCs). All receptors derive from a male donor with HIV.

The chain couples TRBV29-1 to TRBJ2-7; TRBD2 might be the D (6 bases). This CDR3 spans 12 amino acids. With 3 bases removed from V and 3 bases from J, the gap between germline ends came to 9 bases. The germline CDR1 and CDR2 sequences are SQVTM and ANQGSEA. CDR3 region: CSVEGGDYEQYF. The CDR3 DNA reads as TGCAGCGTTGAGGGGGGAGACTACGAGCAGTACTTC.

The chain employs TRBV2 and TRBJ1-5; D not certain. The CDR3 covers 14 residues. Germline V gene data show CDR1 as SNHLY and CDR2 as FYNNEI. Trimming took 3 bases from V and 3 from J, leaving 9 bases between them. CDR3 DNA sequence: TGTGCCAGCAGTGATGGGGTATCCAATCAGCCCCAGCATTTT. Amino acids: CASSDGVSNQPQHF.

This clone was detected a few times. The identical CDR3 is also encoded by other nucleotide sequences in the sample. V and J are TRBV5-4 and TRBJ2-1; D not resolved. The germline gives CDR1 SGHNT, CDR2 YYREEE (reference sequence). The CDR3 covers 14 residues. V lost 0 bases, J lost 0 bases, and 4 bases lay in between. CDR3 region: CASSLVSSYNEQFF. The CDR3 nucleotides read TGTGCCAGCAGCTTGGTATCCTCCTACAATGAGCAGTTCTTC.

This chain uses TRBV6-1 with TRBJ2-7; D is ambiguous. This CDR3 comprises 14 residues. The V gene lost 2 bases and the J gene lost 0 bases, with 8 bases spanning the gap. Germline CDR1 MNHNS, CDR2 SASEGT. CDR3 DNA sequence: TGTGCCAGCAGTGAACCCCTGGACTCCTACGAGCAGTACTTC. As protein: CASSEPLDSYEQYF.

The chain has TRBV14 and TRBJ2-2; 8 positions match TRBD2. Looked up from germline, CDR1 is SGHDN and CDR2 is FVKESK. The ends lost 4 bases at V and 3 bases at J; junction bases unmatched: 10. The CDR3 has 17 amino acids. The CDR3 bases are TGTGCCAGCAGCCCCTTGGCGGGGGGCCTCTACACCGGGGAGCTGTTTTTT. This gives the protein CASSPLAGGLYTGELFF.

V usage is TRBV21-1 and J usage is TRBJ2-7; TRBD2 was called by the table and not checked on the DNA. TRBV21-1 is annotated as a pseudogene. The CDR3 runs 14 residues. CDR3 in amino acids: CASSPGSGRYEQYF. The CDR3, as DNA: TGTGCCAGCAGCCCGGGCAGCGGGCGCTACGAGCAGTACTTC.

The V call is TRBV10-3, the J call TRBJ1-5; 9 bases align to TRBD1. Germline CDR1 is ENHRY and CDR2 is SYGVKD. This CDR3 spans 14 amino acids. Losses at the gene ends were 4 bases for V and 7 bases for J; bases not matched to a gene: 5. CDR3 nucleotides: TGTGCCATCAGTGTAGACAGGGGGAACCAGCCCCAGCATTTT. This gives the protein CAISVDRGNQPQHF.

This rearrangement joins TRBV11-2 to TRBJ1-4; D perhaps matches TRBD1 (6 bases). The CDR3 is 14 residues long. V was shortened by 5 bases and J by 7 bases, with 14 bases between the two germline ends. From germline, CDR1 is SGHAT and CDR2 FQNNGV. The CDR3: CASSRQVNSEKLFF. CDR3 nucleotide sequence: TGTGCCAGCAGCCGACAGGTTAACAGTGAAAAACTGTTTTTT. Full variable domain (missing parts from reference TRBV11-2 and TRBJ1-4): EAGVAQSPRYKIIEKRQSVAFWCNPISGHATLYWYQQILGQGPKLLIQFQNNGVVDDSQLPKDRFSAERLKGVDSTLKIQPAKLEDSAVYLCASSRQVNSEKLFFGSGTQLSVL.

This chain links TRBV10-2 with TRBJ1-5; weak D call: TRBD1 (5 bases). The CDR3 totals 16 residues. Germline V gene sequence: CDR1 WSHSY, CDR2 SAAADI. V gave up 6 bases and J gave up 2 bases, with 17 bases separating them. CDR3 region: CASSDPRGGGNQPQHF. In nucleotides, the CDR3 is TGCGCCAGCAGCGACCCGAGGGGTGGAGGCAATCAGCCCCAGCATTTT.

The rearrangement joins TRBV5-6 to TRBJ2-7; D call uncertain. The CDR3 is made up of 12 amino acids. The V end lost 4 bases, the J end lost 7 bases, and 12 bases lay between the germline ends. The germline CDR1 and CDR2 sequences are SGHDT and YYEEEE. The CDR3 DNA reads TGTGCCAGCAGCGCTGGGATCGGGGAGCAGTACTTC. Translating gives CASSAGIGEQYF.